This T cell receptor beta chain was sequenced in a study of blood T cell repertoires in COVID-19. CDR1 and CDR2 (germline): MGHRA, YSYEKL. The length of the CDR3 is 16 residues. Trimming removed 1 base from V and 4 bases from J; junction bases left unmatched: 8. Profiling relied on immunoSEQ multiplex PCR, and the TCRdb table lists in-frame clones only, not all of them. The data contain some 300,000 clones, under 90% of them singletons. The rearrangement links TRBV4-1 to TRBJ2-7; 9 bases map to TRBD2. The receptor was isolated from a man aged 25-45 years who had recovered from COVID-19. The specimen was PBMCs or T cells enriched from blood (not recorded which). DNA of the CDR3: TGCGCCAGCAGCCAAGGGCCCGGACTAGCGACTTACGAGCAGTACTTC. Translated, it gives CASSQGPGLATYEQYF.